This paragraph covers one TCR beta chain sequence. Its antigen is unknown. This CDR3 comprises 16 residues. Germline CDR1 and CDR2: KGHSH and LQKENI. V shed 0 bases, J shed 14 bases, and the junction held 12 bases outside the gene matches. cDNA synthesis used the whole RNA isolate, giving expressed TCRB sequences. Sequencing of naive, central memory and regulatory T cell samples gave an average of roughly 3.4 million reads. Repertoires were generated with immunoSEQ multiplex PCR, while TCRdb's copy carries only in-frame clones and drops some. The profile covers approximately 160,000 clones, with around 8.5% appearing a single time and 0.5% to 0.65% taken by the ten largest. The sample comes from a study of beta chain features in type 1 diabetes. General observations from the study: Shorter templates may be favored by PCR, equally so in patients and controls. More deletions and fewer insertions at VDJ junctions were found in patients with type 1 diabetes.

A single heparinised draw of roughly 100 mL on average was taken per donor. The chain is built from TRBV18 and TRBJ1-6; 8 bases fit TRBD1. Sample: central memory CD4+ T cells from blood. This TCR was sampled from a man aged 18 to 29 in good health. The CDR3 sequence is CASSPPTGTGFGALHF. The CDR3 region has the DNA TGTGCCAGCTCACCACCGACCGGGACAGGTTTTGGAGCCCTCCACTTT.